A selection of T cell receptor beta chains follows, all from one sample in a study of OX40 agonist ivuxolimab in advanced cancers. TCRdb's table, derived via immunoSEQ multiplex PCR, lists solely in-frame clones and lacks some. This sample has 16,000 or so clones, with roughly three quarters found just once. The source material was CD4+ or CD8+ T cells sorted from blood, sampled in a trial of the OX40 agonist ivuxolimab. The receptors originated from an adult with an advanced solid tumor such as melanoma, head and neck, liver or kidney cancer. The CDR3 runs from the conserved cysteine through the conserved F or W. Each record gives: clone size, V gene, J gene, D gene, CDR3 DNA, CDR3 protein. D genes are given only for firm matches. A row's size may be missing; if present it is once, few, many or a size class.

clone size: few
V gene: TRBV7-8
J gene: TRBJ2-1
D gene: TRBD2
CDR3 DNA: TGTGCCAGCAGCTTAAGCGCTAACGGGGGGTTGGATGAGCAGTTCTTC
CDR3 protein: CASSLSANGGLDEQFF

clone size: NA
V gene: TRBV4-1
J gene: TRBJ2-7
D gene: TRBD1
CDR3 DNA: TGCGCCAGCAGCCAAGACATGGGGACAGGGCTCTACGAGCAGTACTTC
CDR3 protein: CASSQDMGTGLYEQYF

clone size: once
V gene: TRBV5-4
J gene: TRBJ1-2
D gene: NA
CDR3 DNA: TGTGCCAGCAGCTTGATGGAGGGGCCTTATGGCTACACCTTC
CDR3 protein: CASSLMEGPYGYTF

clone size: NA
V gene: TRBV30
J gene: TRBJ1-1
D gene: NA
CDR3 DNA: TGTGCCTGGACCCTCGGTATGAACACTGAAGCTTTCTTT
CDR3 protein: CAWTLGMNTEAFF

clone size: NA
V gene: TRBV27
J gene: TRBJ2-2
D gene: TRBD2
CDR3 DNA: TGTGCCAGCAGTTTGGGCGGGGGGACCGGGGAGCTGTTTTTT
CDR3 protein: CASSLGGGTGELFF

clone size: NA
V gene: TRBV6-8
J gene: TRBJ2-7
D gene: NA
CDR3 DNA: TGTGCCGGTGGGTCGGGGTACGAGCAGTACTTC
CDR3 protein: CAGGSGYEQYF

clone size: NA
V gene: TRBV5-6
J gene: TRBJ2-7
D gene: NA
CDR3 DNA: TGTGCCAGCAGCTTTGAGGGGGAAGGCGAGTTTCGACCCGAGCAGTACTTC
CDR3 protein: CASSFEGEGEFRPEQYF

clone size: NA
V gene: TRBV7-7
J gene: TRBJ2-2
D gene: NA
CDR3 DNA: TGTGCTAGCAGCTTAGTACCTGGAGACGGGGAGCTGTTTTTT
CDR3 protein: CASSLVPGDGELFF

clone size: NA
V gene: TRBV4-1
J gene: TRBJ2-1
D gene: NA
CDR3 DNA: TGCGCCAGCAGCCAAGTGGCCACCGGGACTCTCAATGAGCAGTTCTTC
CDR3 protein: CASSQVATGTLNEQFF

clone size: few
V gene: TRBV5-1
J gene: TRBJ2-7
D gene: TRBD2
CDR3 DNA: TGCGCCAGCAGCAGGCTAGCGGGGGCCCAATCCTACGAGCAGTACTTC
CDR3 protein: CASSRLAGAQSYEQYF

clone size: NA
V gene: TRBV29-1
J gene: TRBJ2-7
D gene: NA
CDR3 DNA: TGCAGCGTGTCGGGAAGGTACGCCTACGAGCAGTACTTC
CDR3 protein: CSVSGRYAYEQYF

clone size: few
V gene: TRBV5-6
J gene: TRBJ2-7
D gene: NA
CDR3 DNA: TGTGCCAGCAGCTCACAGGACAGCCCCTACGAGCAGTACTTC
CDR3 protein: CASSSQDSPYEQYF

clone size: NA
V gene: TRBV6-1
J gene: TRBJ2-5
D gene: NA
CDR3 DNA: TGTGCCAGCAGTCCCTTGCGGGACAGCCCTTCAGGGTACTTC
CDR3 protein: CASSPLRDSPSGYF

clone size: NA
V gene: TRBV7-8
J gene: TRBJ2-3
D gene: TRBD1
CDR3 DNA: TGTGCCAGCAGCCTCGAGGTCGGGGACAGCGATACGCAGTATTTT
CDR3 protein: CASSLEVGDSDTQYF

clone size: NA
V gene: TRBV4-2
J gene: TRBJ2-2
D gene: NA
CDR3 DNA: TGTGCCAGCAGCTTGACCTACACCGGGGAGCTGTTTTTT
CDR3 protein: CASSLTYTGELFF

clone size: NA
V gene: TRBV7-9
J gene: TRBJ2-3
D gene: NA
CDR3 DNA: TGTGCCAGCAGCTTTCCCCTCGGGACAACTAGCACAGATACGCAGTATTTT
CDR3 protein: CASSFPLGTTSTDTQYF

clone size: NA
V gene: TRBV7-8
J gene: TRBJ2-7
D gene: NA
CDR3 DNA: TGTGCCAGCAGCTTACTCATCGCAGCCGAGCAGTACTTC
CDR3 protein: CASSLLIAAEQYF

clone size: large
V gene: TRBV6-1
J gene: TRBJ1-5
D gene: NA
CDR3 DNA: TGTGCCAGCAGTGAATTTTCTGGGGGAGGCAATCAGCCCCAGCATTTT
CDR3 protein: CASSEFSGGGNQPQHF

clone size: NA
V gene: TRBV29-1
J gene: TRBJ1-2
D gene: NA
CDR3 DNA: TGCAGCGTTGAAGATGGAGGGAGTGGCTACACCTTC
CDR3 protein: CSVEDGGSGYTF

clone size: once
V gene: TRBV4-1
J gene: TRBJ2-2
D gene: TRBD2
CDR3 DNA: TGCGCCAGCAGCTTTCGAGCGGGGGGGCGGACCGGGGAGCTGTTTTTT
CDR3 protein: CASSFRAGGRTGELFF

clone size: few
V gene: TRBV6-1
J gene: TRBJ1-4
D gene: TRBD1
CDR3 DNA: TGTGCCAGCACAGAAAAGCCGACAGGGGGGAAACTGTTTTTT
CDR3 protein: CASTEKPTGGKLFF

clone size: few
V gene: TRBV5-8
J gene: TRBJ2-1
D gene: NA
CDR3 DNA: TGTGCCAGCCTAAGGGGTCTCAATGAGCAGTTCTTC
CDR3 protein: CASLRGLNEQFF